A single TCR beta chain is shown here with its context. These data come from a study of control samples from healthy donors and cancer patients. Germline V gene lookup returns CDR1 LGHNA and CDR2 YNFKEQ. The CDR3 is made up of 20 amino acids. With 4 bases clipped from V and 6 bases from J, the junction kept 21 bases outside the gene matches. TCRdb's copy holds only in-frame clones and misses some; the assay was immunoSEQ multiplex PCR. The table has about 160,000 clones, 96% seen once; the top ten hold over 1%. The chain has TRBV4-2 and TRBJ2-1; 10 bases are shared with TRBD2. The origin of this receptor is a woman aged 25 to 39 in good health. Sequenced sample: blood. The CDR3 spells CASSLLVGGELAGDANEQFF. In DNA, the CDR3 is TGTGCCAGCAGCCTTCTGGTAGGGGGTGAGCTAGCGGGAGACGCCAATGAGCAGTTCTTC.